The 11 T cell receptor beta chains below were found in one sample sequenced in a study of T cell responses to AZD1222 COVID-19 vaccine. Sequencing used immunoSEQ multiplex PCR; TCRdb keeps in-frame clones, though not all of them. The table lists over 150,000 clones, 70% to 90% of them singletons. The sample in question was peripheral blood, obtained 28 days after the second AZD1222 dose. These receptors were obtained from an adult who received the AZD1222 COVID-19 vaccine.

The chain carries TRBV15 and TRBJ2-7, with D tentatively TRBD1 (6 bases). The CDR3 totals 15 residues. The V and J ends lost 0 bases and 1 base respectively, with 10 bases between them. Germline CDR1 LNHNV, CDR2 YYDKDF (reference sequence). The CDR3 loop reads CATSRERQVSYEQYF. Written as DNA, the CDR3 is TGTGCCACCAGCAGAGAACGACAGGTTTCCTACGAGCAGTACTTC.

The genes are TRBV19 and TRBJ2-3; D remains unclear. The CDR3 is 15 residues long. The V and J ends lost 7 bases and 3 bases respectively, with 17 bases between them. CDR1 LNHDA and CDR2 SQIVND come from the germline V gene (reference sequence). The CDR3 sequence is CASKGGPVLTDTQYF. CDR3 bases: TGTGCCAGTAAGGGCGGCCCGGTACTAACAGATACGCAGTATTTT.

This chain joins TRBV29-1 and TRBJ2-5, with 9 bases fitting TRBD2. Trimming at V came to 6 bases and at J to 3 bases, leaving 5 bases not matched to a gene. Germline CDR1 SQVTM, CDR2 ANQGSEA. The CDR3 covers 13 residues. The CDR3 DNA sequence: TGCAGCGTCCGGACTAGCGCCGAAGAGACCCAGTACTTC. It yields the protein CSVRTSAEETQYF. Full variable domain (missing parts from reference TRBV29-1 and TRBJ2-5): SAVISQKPSRDICQRGTSLTIQCQVDSQVTMMFWYRQQPGQSLTLIATANQGSEATYESGFVIDKFPISRPNLTFSTLTVSNMSPEDSSIYLCSVRTSAEETQYFGPGTRLLVL.

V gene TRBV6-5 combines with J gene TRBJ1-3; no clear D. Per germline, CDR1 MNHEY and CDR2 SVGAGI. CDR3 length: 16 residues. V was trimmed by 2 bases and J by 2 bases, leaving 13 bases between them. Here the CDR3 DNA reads TGTGCCAGCAGTTACATGATGGGAGGCGCTGGAAACACCATATATTTT. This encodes CASSYMMGGAGNTIYF.

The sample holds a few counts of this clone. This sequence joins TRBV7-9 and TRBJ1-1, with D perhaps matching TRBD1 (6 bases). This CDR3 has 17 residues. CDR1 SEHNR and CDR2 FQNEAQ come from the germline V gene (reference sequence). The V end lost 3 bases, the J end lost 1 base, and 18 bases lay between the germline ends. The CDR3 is CASSFTPGGRQNTEAFF. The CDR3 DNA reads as TGTGCCAGCAGCTTCACCCCTGGGGGCCGGCAGAACACTGAAGCTTTCTTT.

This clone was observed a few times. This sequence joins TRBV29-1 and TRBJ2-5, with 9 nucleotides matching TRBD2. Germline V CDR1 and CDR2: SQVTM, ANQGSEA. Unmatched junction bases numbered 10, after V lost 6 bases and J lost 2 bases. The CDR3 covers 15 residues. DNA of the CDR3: TGCAGCGTCGGTGGTAGCGGGGGTAGTCAAGAGACCCAGTACTTC. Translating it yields CSVGGSGGSQETQYF.

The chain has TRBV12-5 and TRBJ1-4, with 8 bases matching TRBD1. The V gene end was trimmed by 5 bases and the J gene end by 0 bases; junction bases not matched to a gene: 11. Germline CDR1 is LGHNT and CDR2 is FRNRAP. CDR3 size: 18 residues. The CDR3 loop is CASGPGQAGRATNEKLFF. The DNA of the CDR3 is TGTGCTAGTGGTCCGGGACAGGCCGGGCGGGCAACTAATGAAAAACTGTTTTTT.

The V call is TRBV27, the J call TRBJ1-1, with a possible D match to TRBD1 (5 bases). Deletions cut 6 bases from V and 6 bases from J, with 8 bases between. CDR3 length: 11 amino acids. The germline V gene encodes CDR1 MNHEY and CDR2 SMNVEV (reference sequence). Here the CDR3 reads CASRAGAEAFF. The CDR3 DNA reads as TGTGCCAGCAGGGCGGGGGCTGAAGCTTTCTTT.

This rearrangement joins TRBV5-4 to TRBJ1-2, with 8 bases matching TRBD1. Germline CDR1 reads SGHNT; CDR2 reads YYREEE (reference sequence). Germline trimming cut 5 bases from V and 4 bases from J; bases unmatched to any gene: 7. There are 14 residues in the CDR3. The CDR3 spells CASREGQGAYGYTF. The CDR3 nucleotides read TGTGCCAGCAGGGAGGGGCAGGGGGCCTATGGCTACACCTTC.

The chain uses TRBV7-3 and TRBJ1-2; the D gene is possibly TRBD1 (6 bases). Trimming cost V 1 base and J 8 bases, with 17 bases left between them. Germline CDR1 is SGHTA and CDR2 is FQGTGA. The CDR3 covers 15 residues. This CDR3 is CASSLSSSGAQGYTF. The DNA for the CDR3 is TGTGCCAGCAGCTTAAGCTCATCGGGGGCGCAGGGCTACACCTTC.

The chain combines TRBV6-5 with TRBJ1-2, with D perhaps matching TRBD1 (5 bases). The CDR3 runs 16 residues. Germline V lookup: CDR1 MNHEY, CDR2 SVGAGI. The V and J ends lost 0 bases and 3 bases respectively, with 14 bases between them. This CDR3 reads CASSYSTSGRYYGYTF. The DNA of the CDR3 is TGTGCCAGCAGTTACTCGACTTCAGGGAGATACTATGGCTACACCTTC.